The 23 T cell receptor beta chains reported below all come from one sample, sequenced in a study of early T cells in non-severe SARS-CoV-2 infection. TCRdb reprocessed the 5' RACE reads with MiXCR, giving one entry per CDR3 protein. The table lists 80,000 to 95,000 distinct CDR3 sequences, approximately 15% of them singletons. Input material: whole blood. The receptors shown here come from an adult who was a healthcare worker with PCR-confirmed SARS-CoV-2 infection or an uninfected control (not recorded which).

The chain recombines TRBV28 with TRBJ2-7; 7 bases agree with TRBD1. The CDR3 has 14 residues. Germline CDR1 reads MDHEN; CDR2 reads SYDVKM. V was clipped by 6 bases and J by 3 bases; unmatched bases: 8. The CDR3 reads CASRPGQRRYEQYF. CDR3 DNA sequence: TGTGCCAGCAGACCGGGACAGCGGCGCTACGAGCAGTACTTC.

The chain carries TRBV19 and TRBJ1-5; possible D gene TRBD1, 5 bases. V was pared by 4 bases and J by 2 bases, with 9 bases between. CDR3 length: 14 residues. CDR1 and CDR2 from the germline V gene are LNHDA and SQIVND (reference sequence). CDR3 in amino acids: CASSTTAGNQPQHF. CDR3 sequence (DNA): TGTGCCAGTAGTACGACAGCTGGCAATCAGCCCCAGCATTTT.

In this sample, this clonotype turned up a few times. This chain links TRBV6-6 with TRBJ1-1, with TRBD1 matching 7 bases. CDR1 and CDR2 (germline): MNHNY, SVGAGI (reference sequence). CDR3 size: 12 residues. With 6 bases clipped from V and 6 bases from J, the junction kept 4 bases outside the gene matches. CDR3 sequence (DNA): TGTGCCAGCAGACAGGGGCGCTCTGAAGCTTTCTTT. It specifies CASRQGRSEAFF.

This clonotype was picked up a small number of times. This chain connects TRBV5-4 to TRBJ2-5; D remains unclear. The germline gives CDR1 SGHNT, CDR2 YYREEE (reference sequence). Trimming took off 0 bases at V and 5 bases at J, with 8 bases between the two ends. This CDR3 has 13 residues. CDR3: CASSLAPRETQYF. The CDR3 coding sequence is TGTGCCAGCAGCTTGGCACCCCGGGAGACCCAGTACTTC.

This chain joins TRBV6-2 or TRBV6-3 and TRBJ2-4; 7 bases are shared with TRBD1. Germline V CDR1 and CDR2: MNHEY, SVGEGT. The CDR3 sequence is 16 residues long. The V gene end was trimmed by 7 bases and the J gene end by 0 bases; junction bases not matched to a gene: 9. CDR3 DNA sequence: TGTGCCAGCACTTGGGACAGCCTACTAGCCAAAAACATTCAGTACTTC. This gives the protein CASTWDSLLAKNIQYF.

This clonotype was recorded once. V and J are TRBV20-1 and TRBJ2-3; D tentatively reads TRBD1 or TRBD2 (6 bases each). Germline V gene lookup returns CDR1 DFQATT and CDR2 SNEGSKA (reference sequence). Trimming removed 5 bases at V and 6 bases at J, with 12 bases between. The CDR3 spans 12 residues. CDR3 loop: CSAGGGLDTQYF. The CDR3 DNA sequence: TGCAGTGCTGGAGGGGGTCTGGATACGCAGTATTTT.

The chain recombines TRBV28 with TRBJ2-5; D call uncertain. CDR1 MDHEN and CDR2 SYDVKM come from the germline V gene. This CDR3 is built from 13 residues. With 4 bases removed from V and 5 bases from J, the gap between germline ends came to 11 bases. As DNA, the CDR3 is TGTGCCAGCAGTTCTCCTAGTTTGGAGACCCAGTACTTC. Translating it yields CASSSPSLETQYF.

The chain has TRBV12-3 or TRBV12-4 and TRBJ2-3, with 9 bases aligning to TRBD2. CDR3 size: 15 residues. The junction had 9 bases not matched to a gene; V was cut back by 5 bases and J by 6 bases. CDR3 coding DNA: TGTGCCAGCAGTCCGCCCGGGACTAGCAGGGATACGCAGTATTTT. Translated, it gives CASSPPGTSRDTQYF.

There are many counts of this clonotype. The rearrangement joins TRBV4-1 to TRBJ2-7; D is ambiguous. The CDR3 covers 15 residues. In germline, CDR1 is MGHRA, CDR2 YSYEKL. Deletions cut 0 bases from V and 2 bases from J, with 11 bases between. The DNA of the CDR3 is TGCGCCAGCAGCCAAGATACAGCCGAGGCCTACGAGCAGTACTTC. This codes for CASSQDTAEAYEQYF.

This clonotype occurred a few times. Here the CDR3 reads CASSPQWASADTQYF. In nucleotides, the CDR3 is TGTGCCAGCAGCCCCCAGTGGGCTAGCGCAGATACGCAGTATTTT. The chain is built from TRBV7-2 and TRBJ2-3; TRBD2 is a possible D gene (6 bases). Trimming cost V 5 bases and J 4 bases, with 16 bases left between them. Germline CDR1 SGHTA, CDR2 FQGNSA. The CDR3 has 15 residues. The full variable domain, in which reference TRBV7-2 and TRBJ2-3 provide the parts outside the CDR3, is GAGVSQSPSNKVTEKGKDVELRCDPISGHTALYWYRQSLGQGLEFLIYFQGNSAPDKSGLPSDRFSAERTGGSVSTLTIQRTQQEDSAVYLCASSPQWASADTQYFGPGTRLTVL.

The chain's CDR3 is CASSLFDNSPLHF. In DNA form, the CDR3 reads TGTGCCAGCAGCTTATTCGATAATTCACCCCTCCACTTT. This chain connects TRBV11-2 to TRBJ1-6; D not certain. Trimming shortened V by 2 bases and J by 5 bases, and 4 bases separated the two germline ends. CDR1 and CDR2 (germline): SGHAT, FQNNGV. The CDR3 is 13 residues long.

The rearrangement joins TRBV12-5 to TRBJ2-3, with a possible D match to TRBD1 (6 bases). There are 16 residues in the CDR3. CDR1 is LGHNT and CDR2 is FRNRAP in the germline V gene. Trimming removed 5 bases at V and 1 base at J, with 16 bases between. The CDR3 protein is CASGTRIGGGTDTQYF. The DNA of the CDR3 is TGTGCTAGTGGTACCCGGATAGGGGGTGGCACAGATACGCAGTATTTT.

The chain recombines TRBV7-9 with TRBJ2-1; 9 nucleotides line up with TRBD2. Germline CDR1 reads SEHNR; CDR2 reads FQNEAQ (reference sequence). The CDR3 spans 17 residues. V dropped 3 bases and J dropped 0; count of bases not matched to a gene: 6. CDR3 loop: CASSFFLAGSSYNEQFF. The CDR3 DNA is TGTGCCAGCAGCTTCTTTCTAGCGGGGTCCTCCTACAATGAGCAGTTCTTC.

This chain's CDR3 is CASSQEPGRRDYTF. Here the CDR3 DNA reads TGCGCCAGCAGCCAAGAGCCGGGACGTAGGGACTACACCTTC. The chain carries TRBV4-3 and TRBJ1-2; TRBD1 might be the D (5 bases). CDR1 is LGHNA, CDR2 YSLEER, per germline. The CDR3 loop spans 14 amino acids. Trimming removed 0 bases at V and 10 bases at J, with 15 bases between.

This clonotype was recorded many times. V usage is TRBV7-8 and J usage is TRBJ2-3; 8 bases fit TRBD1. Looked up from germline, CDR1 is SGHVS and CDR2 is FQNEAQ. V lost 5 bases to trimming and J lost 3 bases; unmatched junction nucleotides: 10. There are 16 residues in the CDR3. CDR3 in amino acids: CASSLRTGPPTDTQYF. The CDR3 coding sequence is TGTGCCAGCAGCCTAAGGACAGGGCCCCCTACAGATACGCAGTATTTT. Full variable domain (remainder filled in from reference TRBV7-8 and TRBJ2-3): GAGVSQSPRYKVAKRGQDVALRCDPISGHVSLFWYQQALGQGPEFLTYFQNEAQLDKSGLPSDRFFAERPEGSVSTLKIQRTQQEDSAVYLCASSLRTGPPTDTQYFGPGTRLTVL.

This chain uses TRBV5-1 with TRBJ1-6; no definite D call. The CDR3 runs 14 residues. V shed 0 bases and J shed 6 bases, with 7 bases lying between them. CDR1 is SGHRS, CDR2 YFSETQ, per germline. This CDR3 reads CASSLDRANSPLHF. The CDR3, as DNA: TGCGCCAGCAGCTTGGACCGAGCTAATTCACCCCTCCACTTT. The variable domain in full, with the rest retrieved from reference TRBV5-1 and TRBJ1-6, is KAGVTQTPRYLIKTRGQQVTLSCSPISGHRSVSWYQQTPGQGLQFLFEYFSETQRNKGNFPGRFSGRQFSNSRSEMNVSTLELGDSALYLCASSLDRANSPLHFGNGTRLTVT.

This CDR3 reads CASRPSHGTVNYGYTF. CDR3 nucleotides: TGTGCCAGCAGACCCTCCCACGGGACAGTCAATTATGGCTACACCTTC. V and J are TRBV28 and TRBJ1-2; TRBD1 matches at 7 bases. Trimming removed 6 bases from V and 5 bases from J; junction bases left unmatched: 15. Germline loops: CDR1 MDHEN, CDR2 SYDVKM. The CDR3 loop spans 16 amino acids.

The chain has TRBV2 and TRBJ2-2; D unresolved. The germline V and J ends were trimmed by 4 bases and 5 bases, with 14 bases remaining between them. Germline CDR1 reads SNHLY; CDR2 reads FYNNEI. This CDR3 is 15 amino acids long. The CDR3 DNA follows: TGTGCCAGCAGTGTAGGGTACCATGGGACCGGGGAGCTGTTTTTT. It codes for CASSVGYHGTGELFF.

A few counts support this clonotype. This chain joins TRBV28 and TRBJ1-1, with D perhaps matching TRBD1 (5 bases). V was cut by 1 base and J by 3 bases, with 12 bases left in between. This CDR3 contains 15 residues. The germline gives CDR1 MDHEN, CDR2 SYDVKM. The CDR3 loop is CASSLSSGPYTEAFF. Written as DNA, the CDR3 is TGTGCCAGCAGTTTATCATCGGGACCATACACTGAAGCTTTCTTT.

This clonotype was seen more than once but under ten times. CDR3 sequence (DNA): TGTGCCAGCAGCCAGGGGCACGGAAACACCATATATTTT. It codes for CASSQGHGNTIYF. V is TRBV3-1 and J is TRBJ1-3, with TRBD1 as a possible D gene (5 bases). Trimming left V 3 bases short and J 4 bases short, with 7 bases between. From germline, CDR1 is LGHDT and CDR2 YNNKEL (reference sequence). This CDR3 spans 13 amino acids.

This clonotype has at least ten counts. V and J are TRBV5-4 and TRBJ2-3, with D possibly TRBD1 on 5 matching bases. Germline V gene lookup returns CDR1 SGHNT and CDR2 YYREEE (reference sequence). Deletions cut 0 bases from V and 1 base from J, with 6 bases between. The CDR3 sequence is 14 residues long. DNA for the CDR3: TGTGCCAGCAGCTTGGGACAGCGCACAGATACGCAGTATTTT. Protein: CASSLGQRTDTQYF.

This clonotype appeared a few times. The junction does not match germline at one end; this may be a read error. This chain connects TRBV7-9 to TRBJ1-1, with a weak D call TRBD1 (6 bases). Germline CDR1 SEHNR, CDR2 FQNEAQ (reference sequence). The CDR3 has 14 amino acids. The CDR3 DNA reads TGTGTCAGCAGCACCGGGGGCCCCCTCACTGAAGCTTTCTTT. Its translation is CVSSTGGPLTEAFF. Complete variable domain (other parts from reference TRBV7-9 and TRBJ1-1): DTGVSQNPRHKITKRGQNVTFRCDPISEHNRLYWYRQTLGQGPEFLTYFQNEAQLEKSRLLSDRFSAERPKGSFSTLEIQRTEQGDSAMYLCVSSTGGPLTEAFFGQGTRLTVV.

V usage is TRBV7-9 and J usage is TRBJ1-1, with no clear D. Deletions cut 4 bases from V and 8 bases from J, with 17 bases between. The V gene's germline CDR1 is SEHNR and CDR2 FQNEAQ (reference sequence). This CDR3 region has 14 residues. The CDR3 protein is CASSSPRQQLEAFF. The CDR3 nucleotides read TGTGCCAGCAGCTCGCCCCGCCAGCAACTCGAAGCTTTCTTT. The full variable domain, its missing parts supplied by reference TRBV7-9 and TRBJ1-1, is DTGVSQNPRHKITKRGQNVTFRCDPISEHNRLYWYRQTLGQGPEFLTYFQNEAQLEKSRLLSDRFSAERPKGSFSTLEIQRTEQGDSAMYLCASSSPRQQLEAFFGQGTRLTVV.